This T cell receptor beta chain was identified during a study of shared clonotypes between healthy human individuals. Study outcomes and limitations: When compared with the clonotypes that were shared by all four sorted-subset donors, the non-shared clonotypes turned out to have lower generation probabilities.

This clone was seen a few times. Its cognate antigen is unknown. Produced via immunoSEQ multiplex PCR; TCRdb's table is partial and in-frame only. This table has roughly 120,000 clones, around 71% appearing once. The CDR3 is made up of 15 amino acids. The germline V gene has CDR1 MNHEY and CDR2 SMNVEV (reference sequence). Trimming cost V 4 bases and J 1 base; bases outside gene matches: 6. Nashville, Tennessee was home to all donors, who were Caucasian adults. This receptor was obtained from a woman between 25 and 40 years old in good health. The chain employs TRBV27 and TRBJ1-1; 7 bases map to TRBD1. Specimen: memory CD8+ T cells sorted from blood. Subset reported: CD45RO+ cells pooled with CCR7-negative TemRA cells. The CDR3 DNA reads TGTGCCAGCAGTTCCCCACGGACAGGGAACACTGAAGCTTTCTTT. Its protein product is CASSSPRTGNTEAFF.